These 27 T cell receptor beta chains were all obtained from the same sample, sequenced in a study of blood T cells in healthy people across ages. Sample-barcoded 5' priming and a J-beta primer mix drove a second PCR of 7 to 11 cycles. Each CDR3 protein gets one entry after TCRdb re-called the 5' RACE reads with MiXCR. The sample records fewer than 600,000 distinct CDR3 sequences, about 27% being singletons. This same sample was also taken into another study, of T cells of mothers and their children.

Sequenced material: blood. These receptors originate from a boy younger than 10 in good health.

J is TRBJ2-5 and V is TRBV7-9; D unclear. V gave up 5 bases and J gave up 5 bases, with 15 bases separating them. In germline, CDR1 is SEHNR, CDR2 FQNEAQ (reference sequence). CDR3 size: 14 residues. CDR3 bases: TGTGCCAGCAGCCCCCCGGCTAGGTGGGAGACCCAGTACTTC. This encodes CASSPPARWETQYF.

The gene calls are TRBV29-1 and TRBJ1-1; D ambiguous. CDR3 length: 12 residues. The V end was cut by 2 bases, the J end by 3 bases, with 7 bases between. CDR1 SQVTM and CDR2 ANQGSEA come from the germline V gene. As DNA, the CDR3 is TGCAGCGTTGAAAGGTTCGACACTGAAGCTTTCTTT. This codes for CSVERFDTEAFF.

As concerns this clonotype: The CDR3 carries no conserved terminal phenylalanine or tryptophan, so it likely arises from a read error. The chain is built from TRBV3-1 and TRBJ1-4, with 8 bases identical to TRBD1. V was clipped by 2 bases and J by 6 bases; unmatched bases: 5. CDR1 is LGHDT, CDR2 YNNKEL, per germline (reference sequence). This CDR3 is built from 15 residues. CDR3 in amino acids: CASSQKAGGDEKLFS. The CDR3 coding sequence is TGTGCCAGCAGCCAAAAAGCAGGGGGCGATGAAAAACTGTTTTCT.

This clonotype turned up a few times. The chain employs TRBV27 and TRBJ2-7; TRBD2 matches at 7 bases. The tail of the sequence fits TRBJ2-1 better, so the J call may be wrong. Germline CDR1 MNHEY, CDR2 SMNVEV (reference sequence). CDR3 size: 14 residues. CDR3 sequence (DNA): TGTGCCAGCAGTCGGGGGGTTAAAGCTGGTGAGCAGTTCTTC. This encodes CASSRGVKAGEQFF.

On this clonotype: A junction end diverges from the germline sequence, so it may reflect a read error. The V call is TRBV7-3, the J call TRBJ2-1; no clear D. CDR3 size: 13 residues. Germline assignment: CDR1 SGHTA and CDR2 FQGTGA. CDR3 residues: CASSLDSYNERFF. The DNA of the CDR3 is TGTGCCAGCAGCTTAGACTCATACAATGAGCGGTTCTTC.

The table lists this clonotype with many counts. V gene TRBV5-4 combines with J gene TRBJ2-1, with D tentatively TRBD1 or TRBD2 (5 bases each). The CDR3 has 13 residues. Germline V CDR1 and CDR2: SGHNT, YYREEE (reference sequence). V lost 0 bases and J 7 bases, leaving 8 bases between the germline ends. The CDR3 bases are TGTGCCAGCAGCTTGGATGAGGGGAATGAGCAGTTCTTC. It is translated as CASSLDEGNEQFF.

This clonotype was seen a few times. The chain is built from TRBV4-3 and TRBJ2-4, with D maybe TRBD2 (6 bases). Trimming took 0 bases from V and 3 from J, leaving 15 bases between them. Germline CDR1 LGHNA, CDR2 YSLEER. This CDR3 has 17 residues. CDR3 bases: TGCGCCAGCAGCCAAGATCTGGGGGGAGCGGTCAAAAACATTCAGTACTTC. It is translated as CASSQDLGGAVKNIQYF.

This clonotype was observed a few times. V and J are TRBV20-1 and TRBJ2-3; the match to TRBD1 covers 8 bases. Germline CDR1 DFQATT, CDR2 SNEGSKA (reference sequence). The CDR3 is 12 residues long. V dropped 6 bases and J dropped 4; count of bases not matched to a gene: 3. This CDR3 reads CSAVTGADTQYF. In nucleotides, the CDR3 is TGCAGTGCAGTGACAGGGGCAGATACGCAGTATTTT.

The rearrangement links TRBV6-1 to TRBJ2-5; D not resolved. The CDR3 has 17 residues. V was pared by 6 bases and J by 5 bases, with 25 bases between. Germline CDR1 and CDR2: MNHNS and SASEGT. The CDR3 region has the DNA TGTGCCAGCAGCCGTCTTACGTTTGCGGCGGTCCATGAGACCCAGTACTTC. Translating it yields CASSRLTFAAVHETQYF.

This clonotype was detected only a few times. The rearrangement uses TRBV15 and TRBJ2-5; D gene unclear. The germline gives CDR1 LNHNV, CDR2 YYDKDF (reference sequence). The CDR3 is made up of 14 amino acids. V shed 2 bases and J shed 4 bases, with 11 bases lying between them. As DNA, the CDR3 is TGTGCCACCAGCAGACCCGGAATGGGAGAGACCCAGTACTTC. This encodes CATSRPGMGETQYF. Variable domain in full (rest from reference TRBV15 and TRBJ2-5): DAMVIQNPRYQVTQFGKPVTLSCSQTLNHNVMYWYQQKSSQAPKLLFHYYDKDFNNEADTPDNFQSRRPNTSFCFLDIRSPGLGDTAMYLCATSRPGMGETQYFGPGTRLLVL.

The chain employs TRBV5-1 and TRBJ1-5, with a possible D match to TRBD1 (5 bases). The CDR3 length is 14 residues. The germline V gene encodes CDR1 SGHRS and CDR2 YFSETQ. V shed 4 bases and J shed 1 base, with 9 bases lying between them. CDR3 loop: CASSPDRSNQPQHF. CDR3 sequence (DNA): TGCGCCAGCAGCCCCGACAGAAGCAATCAGCCCCAGCATTTT.

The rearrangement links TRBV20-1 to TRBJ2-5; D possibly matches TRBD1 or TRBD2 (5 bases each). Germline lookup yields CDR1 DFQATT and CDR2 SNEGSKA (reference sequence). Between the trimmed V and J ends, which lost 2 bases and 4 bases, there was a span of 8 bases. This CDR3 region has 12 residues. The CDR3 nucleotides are TGCAGTGCTAGACCTGGGACAGAGACCCAGTACTTC. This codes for CSARPGTETQYF.

CDR3 region: CASSLDGANYEQYF. In nucleotides, the CDR3 is TGTGCCAGCAGTTTAGACGGGGCCAACTACGAGCAGTACTTC. V gene TRBV28 combines with J gene TRBJ2-5; D possibly uses TRBD1 or TRBD2 (5 bases each). The DNA end lines up better with TRBJ2-7; the J call may be wrong. The CDR3 consists of 14 residues. Germline V CDR1 and CDR2: MDHEN, SYDVKM.

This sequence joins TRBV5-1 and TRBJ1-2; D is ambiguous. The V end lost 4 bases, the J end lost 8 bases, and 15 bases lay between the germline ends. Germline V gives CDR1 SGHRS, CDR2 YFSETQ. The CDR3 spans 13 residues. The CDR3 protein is CASSADTIAGYTF. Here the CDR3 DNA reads TGCGCCAGCAGCGCCGACACCATCGCGGGCTACACCTTC.

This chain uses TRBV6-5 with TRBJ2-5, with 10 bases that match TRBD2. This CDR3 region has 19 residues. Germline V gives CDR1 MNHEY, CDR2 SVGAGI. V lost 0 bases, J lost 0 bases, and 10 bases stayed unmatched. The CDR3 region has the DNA TGTGCCAGCAGTTACTCTGGTCTAGCGGGAGTCCCGGACCAAGAGACCCAGTACTTC. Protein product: CASSYSGLAGVPDQETQYF.

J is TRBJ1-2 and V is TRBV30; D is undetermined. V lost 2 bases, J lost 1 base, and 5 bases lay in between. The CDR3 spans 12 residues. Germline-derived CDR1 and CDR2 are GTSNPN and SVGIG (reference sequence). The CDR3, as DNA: TGTGCCTGGAGTATCATTAACTATGGCTACACCTTC. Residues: CAWSIINYGYTF.

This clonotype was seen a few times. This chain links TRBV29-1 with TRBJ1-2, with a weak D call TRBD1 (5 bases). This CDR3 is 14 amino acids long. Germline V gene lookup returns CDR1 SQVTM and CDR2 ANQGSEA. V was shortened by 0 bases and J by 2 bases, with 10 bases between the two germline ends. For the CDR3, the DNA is TGCAGCGTTGAAGAAGACAAGGGGAACTATGGCTACACCTTC. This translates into CSVEEDKGNYGYTF.

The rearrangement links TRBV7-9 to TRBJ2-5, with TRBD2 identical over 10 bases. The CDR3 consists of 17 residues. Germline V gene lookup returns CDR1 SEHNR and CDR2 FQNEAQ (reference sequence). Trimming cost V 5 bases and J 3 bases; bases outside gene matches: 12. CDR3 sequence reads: CASSVMTSGPLKETQYF. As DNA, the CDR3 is TGTGCCAGCAGCGTAATGACTAGCGGGCCTTTAAAAGAGACCCAGTACTTC. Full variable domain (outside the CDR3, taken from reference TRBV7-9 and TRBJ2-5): DTGVSQNPRHKITKRGQNVTFRCDPISEHNRLYWYRQTLGQGPEFLTYFQNEAQLEKSRLLSDRFSAERPKGSFSTLEIQRTEQGDSAMYLCASSVMTSGPLKETQYFGPGTRLLVL.

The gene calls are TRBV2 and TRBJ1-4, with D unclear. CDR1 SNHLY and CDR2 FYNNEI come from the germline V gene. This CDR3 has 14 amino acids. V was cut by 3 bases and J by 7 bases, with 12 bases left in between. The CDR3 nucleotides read TGTGCCAGCAGTGATACCCGGGGAGGTGAAAAACTGTTTTTT. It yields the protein CASSDTRGGEKLFF.

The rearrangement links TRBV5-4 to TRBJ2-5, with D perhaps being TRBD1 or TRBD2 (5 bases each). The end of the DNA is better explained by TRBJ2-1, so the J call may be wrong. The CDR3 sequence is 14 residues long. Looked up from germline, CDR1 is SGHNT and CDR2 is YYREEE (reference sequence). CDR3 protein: CASSYRDVGNEQFF. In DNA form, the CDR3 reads TGTGCCAGCAGCTACCGGGACGTTGGGAATGAGCAGTTCTTC.

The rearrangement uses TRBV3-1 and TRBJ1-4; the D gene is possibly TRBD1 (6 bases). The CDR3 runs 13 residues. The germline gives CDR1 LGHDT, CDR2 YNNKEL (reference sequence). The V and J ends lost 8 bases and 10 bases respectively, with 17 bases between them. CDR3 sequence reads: CASRAKGGGKLFF. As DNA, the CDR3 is TGTGCCAGCCGCGCCAAGGGAGGGGGAAAACTGTTTTTT.

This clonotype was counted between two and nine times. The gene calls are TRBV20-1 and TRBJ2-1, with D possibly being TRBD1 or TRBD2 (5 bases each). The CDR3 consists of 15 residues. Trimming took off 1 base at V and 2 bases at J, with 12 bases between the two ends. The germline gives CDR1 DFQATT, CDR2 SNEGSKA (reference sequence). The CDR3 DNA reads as TGCAGTGCTAGAGCGGGACCAGTACCCTACAATGAGCAGTTCTTC. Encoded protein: CSARAGPVPYNEQFF.

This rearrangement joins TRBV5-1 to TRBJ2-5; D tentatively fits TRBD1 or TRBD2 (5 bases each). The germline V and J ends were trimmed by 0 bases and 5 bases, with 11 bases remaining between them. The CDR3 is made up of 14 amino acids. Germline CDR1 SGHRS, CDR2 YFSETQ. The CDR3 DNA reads TGCGCCAGCAGCTTGGACGGGACCAGGGAGACCCAGTACTTC. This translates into CASSLDGTRETQYF.

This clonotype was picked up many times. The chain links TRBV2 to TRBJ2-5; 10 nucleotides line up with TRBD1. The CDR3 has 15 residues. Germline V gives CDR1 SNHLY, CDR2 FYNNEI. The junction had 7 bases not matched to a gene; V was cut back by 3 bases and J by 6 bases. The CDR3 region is CASSDDRTGGKTQYF. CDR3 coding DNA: TGTGCCAGCAGTGATGATAGGACAGGGGGTAAGACCCAGTACTTC. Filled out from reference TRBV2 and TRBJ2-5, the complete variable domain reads EPEVTQTPSHQVTQMGQEVILRCVPISNHLYFYWYRQILGQKVEFLVSFYNNEISEKSEIFDDQFSVERPDGSNFTLKIRSTKLEDSAMYFCASSDDRTGGKTQYFGPGTRLLVL.

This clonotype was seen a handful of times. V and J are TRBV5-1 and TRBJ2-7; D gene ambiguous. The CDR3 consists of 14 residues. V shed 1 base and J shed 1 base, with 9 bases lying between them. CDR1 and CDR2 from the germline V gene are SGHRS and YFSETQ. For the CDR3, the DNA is TGCGCCAGCAGCTTGAACGTCGGATCCTACGAGCAGTACTTC. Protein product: CASSLNVGSYEQYF.

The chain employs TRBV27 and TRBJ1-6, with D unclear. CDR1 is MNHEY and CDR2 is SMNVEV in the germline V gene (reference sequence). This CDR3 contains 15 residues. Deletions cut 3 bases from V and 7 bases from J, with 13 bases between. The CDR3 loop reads CASSFRLCHNSPLHF. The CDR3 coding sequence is TGTGCCAGCAGTTTCAGACTCTGCCACAATTCACCCCTCCACTTT.

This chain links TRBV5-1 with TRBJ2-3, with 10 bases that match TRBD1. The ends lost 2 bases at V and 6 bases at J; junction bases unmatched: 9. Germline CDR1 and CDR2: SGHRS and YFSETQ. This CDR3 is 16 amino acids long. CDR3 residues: CASSFPRQGAWDTQYF. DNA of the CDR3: TGCGCCAGCAGCTTCCCCAGACAGGGGGCATGGGATACGCAGTATTTT. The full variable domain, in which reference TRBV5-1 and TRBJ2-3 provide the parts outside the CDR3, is KAGVTQTPRYLIKTRGQQVTLSCSPISGHRSVSWYQQTPGQGLQFLFEYFSETQRNKGNFPGRFSGRQFSNSRSEMNVSTLELGDSALYLCASSFPRQGAWDTQYFGPGTRLTVL.